The 25 T cell receptor beta chains below were found in one sample sequenced in a study of shared clonotypes between healthy human individuals. Using immunoSEQ multiplex PCR, the repertoire was profiled, and TCRdb retains in-frame clones only, with some absent. The table has under 200,000 clones, 85% to 95% seen once. Sequencing was performed on naive CD4+ T cells sorted from blood. Regarding subset: CD45RA+ positively selected. The receptors shown here come from a woman aged 25 to 45 in good health.

V and J are TRBV4-1 and TRBJ2-4, with TRBD2 matching over 12 bases. Germline trimming cut 4 bases from V and 0 bases from J; bases unmatched to any gene: 13. Germline values: CDR1 MGHRA, CDR2 YSYEKL. The CDR3 is 20 residues long. CDR3 nucleotide sequence: TGCGCCAGCAGCCCGTCTTCGCTAGCGGGAGGGGGTATAGCCAAAAACATTCAGTACTTC. Translating gives CASSPSSLAGGGIAKNIQYF.

This chain links TRBV2 with TRBJ1-5; perhaps TRBD1 as D (6 bases). Germline V gene sequence: CDR1 SNHLY, CDR2 FYNNEI. Trimming left V 7 bases short and J 6 bases short, with 16 bases between. This CDR3 has 14 residues. CDR3 residues: CASMGDSGVQPQHF. Written as DNA, the CDR3 is TGTGCCAGCATGGGGGATTCAGGGGTTCAGCCCCAGCATTTT.

This clone was counted a few times. In nucleotides, the CDR3 is TGCAGCGTTGAAGACCCTCCGGGACAGGGAACCTACGAGCAGTACTTC. Its translation: CSVEDPPGQGTYEQYF. The chain employs TRBV29-1 and TRBJ2-7; 9 nucleotides align to TRBD1. Germline V lookup: CDR1 SQVTM, CDR2 ANQGSEA. V lost 0 bases to trimming and J lost 2 bases; unmatched junction nucleotides: 8. The CDR3 totals 16 residues.

V gene TRBV7-7 combines with J gene TRBJ2-3; a weak D match, TRBD2 (6 bases). The V and J ends lost 5 bases and 0 bases respectively, with 9 bases between them. CDR3 size: 14 residues. Germline V gene data show CDR1 as SSHAT and CDR2 as FNYEAQ (reference sequence). The CDR3 DNA sequence: TGTGCCAGCAGCGCGGGACTTAGCACAGATACGCAGTATTTT. Translation gives CASSAGLSTDTQYF.

CDR3 sequence: CASSIRTAGNTIYF. CDR3 nucleotide sequence: TGTGCCAGCAGCATCCGGACGGCGGGAAACACCATATATTTT. J is TRBJ1-3 and V is TRBV5-6; no clear D. CDR1 and CDR2 (germline): SGHDT, YYEEEE. V was cut by 4 bases and J by 4 bases, with 12 bases left in between. CDR3 length equals 14 residues.

This chain uses TRBV19 with TRBJ2-1; a weak D match, TRBD2 (5 bases). CDR1 and CDR2 (germline): LNHDA, SQIVND (reference sequence). This CDR3 is 15 amino acids long. Trimming removed 7 bases from V and 5 bases from J, with 18 bases in between. CDR3: CASTLRASQNNEQFF. The CDR3 nucleotides are TGTGCCAGTACCCTCCGGGCTAGCCAAAACAATGAGCAGTTCTTC.

This clone was seen only a few times. V gene TRBV6-1 combines with J gene TRBJ1-2, with D maybe TRBD1 (5 bases). V shed 2 bases and J shed 8 bases, with 9 bases lying between them. Germline V gives CDR1 MNHNS, CDR2 SASEGT. CDR3 length equals 12 residues. CDR3 in amino acids: CASSEPGSGYTF. CDR3 in DNA: TGTGCCAGCAGTGAACCAGGGTCCGGCTACACCTTC.

The DNA for the CDR3 is TGTGCCAGCAGCTCAGGGCTAGCGGAGTGGTTAGGCACAGATACGCAGTATTTT. It specifies CASSSGLAEWLGTDTQYF. The rearrangement links TRBV7-2 to TRBJ2-3, with 7 bases aligning to TRBD2. The CDR3 contains 18 residues. CDR1 SGHTA and CDR2 FQGNSA come from the germline V gene. After removal of 4 bases from V and 1 base from J, the junction contained 14 bases not matched to a gene. Combining the CDR3 with reference TRBV7-2 and TRBJ2-3 gives the whole variable domain GAGVSQSPSNKVTEKGKDVELRCDPISGHTALYWYRQSLGQGLEFLIYFQGNSAPDKSGLPSDRFSAERTGGSVSTLTIQRTQQEDSAVYLCASSSGLAEWLGTDTQYFGPGTRLTVL.

The rearrangement joins TRBV7-9 to TRBJ2-6; 10 nucleotides line up with TRBD2. CDR1 and CDR2 from the germline V gene are SEHNR and FQNEAQ (reference sequence). V was clipped by 5 bases and J by 4 bases; unmatched bases: 14. The CDR3 is 19 amino acids. CDR3 sequence (DNA): TGTGCCAGCAGCGGGTTGTGGACTAGCGGCCGAAGGGGGGCCAACGTCCTGACTTTC. Translation: CASSGLWTSGRRGANVLTF.

The chain links TRBV21-1 to TRBJ2-7; the D call TRBD1 from the table was never checked on the DNA. TRBV21-1 is a pseudogene locus. The CDR3 totals 15 residues. The CDR3 DNA is TGTGCCAGCGGAACTTCGGGACAGGGATCCTACGAGCAGTACTTC. Its protein is CASGTSGQGSYEQYF.

V and J are TRBV18 and TRBJ1-4; no definite D call. This CDR3 contains 17 residues. V was pared by 3 bases and J by 4 bases, with 18 bases between. Germline lookup yields CDR1 KGHSH and CDR2 LQKENI. CDR3 coding DNA: TGTGCCAGCTCACCCCGACTCTCTTCAGATGGTAATGAAAAACTGTTTTTT. Amino acid sequence: CASSPRLSSDGNEKLFF.

J is TRBJ2-5 and V is TRBV14; D is uncertain. Judging by the DNA end, TRBJ2-7 fits better; the J call may be wrong. In germline, CDR1 is SGHDN, CDR2 FVKESK. The CDR3 length is 16 residues. CDR3 residues: CASSQGTATATYEQYF. CDR3 DNA sequence: TGTGCCAGCAGCCAAGGGACCGCTACAGCCACCTACGAGCAGTACTTC.

The chain joins TRBV5-6 to TRBJ2-5; 7 nucleotides line up with TRBD2. The CDR3 loop spans 15 amino acids. Germline V CDR1 and CDR2: SGHDT, YYEEEE. The V gene end was trimmed by 4 bases and the J gene end by 1 base; junction bases not matched to a gene: 7. CDR3 bases: TGTGCCAGCAGCCCAGCTAGCGGCCTCCAAGAGACCCAGTACTTC. Its protein product is CASSPASGLQETQYF.

Here the CDR3 reads CASSLGTSVSDTQYF. The CDR3 region has the DNA TGTGCCAGCAGTCTCGGGACTAGCGTATCAGATACGCAGTATTTT. The chain uses TRBV6-6 and TRBJ2-3; TRBD2 aligns across 10 bases. CDR1 and CDR2 from the germline V gene are MNHNY and SVGAGI (reference sequence). V lost 5 bases, J lost 4 bases, and 6 bases stayed unmatched. CDR3 size: 15 residues.

This chain connects TRBV7-2 to TRBJ1-3; a weak D match, TRBD1 (5 bases). Germline CDR1 is SGHTA and CDR2 is FQGNSA. The CDR3 loop spans 17 amino acids. V was trimmed by 0 bases and J by 3 bases, leaving 15 bases between them. The CDR3 loop is CASSLAGSAGFGNTIYF. The CDR3 nucleotides read TGTGCCAGCAGCTTAGCGGGGTCGGCAGGGTTTGGAAACACCATATATTTT.

The chain joins TRBV7-9 to TRBJ2-5; tentative D call: TRBD2 (5 bases). The last part of the DNA fits TRBJ2-7 better; the J call may be wrong. The V gene's germline CDR1 is SEHNR and CDR2 FQNEAQ (reference sequence). The CDR3 has 14 residues. This CDR3 reads CASSLESRGYEQYF. As DNA, the CDR3 is TGTGCCAGCAGCTTAGAGAGCCGGGGCTACGAGCAGTACTTC.

This chain uses TRBV5-4 with TRBJ2-7; D unclear. Germline lookup yields CDR1 SGHNT and CDR2 YYREEE (reference sequence). This CDR3 has 15 residues. Trimming removed 1 base at V and 0 bases at J, with 11 bases between. The CDR3 region is CASSLQDASSYEQYF. As DNA, the CDR3 is TGTGCCAGCAGCTTGCAGGACGCAAGCTCCTACGAGCAGTACTTC.

The J gene is TRBJ2-3, the V gene TRBV27, with 11 bases aligning to TRBD2. The CDR3 is made up of 14 amino acids. The germline V gene encodes CDR1 MNHEY and CDR2 SMNVEV (reference sequence). V lost 8 bases to trimming and J lost 3 bases; unmatched junction nucleotides: 4. The CDR3 loop is CASSSGRFTDTQYF. The CDR3 bases are TGTGCCAGCTCTAGCGGGAGGTTTACAGATACGCAGTATTTT.

The V call is TRBV11-2, the J call TRBJ1-1; unclear D gene. Germline CDR1 SGHAT, CDR2 FQNNGV. V was clipped by 2 bases and J by 4 bases, with 17 bases between them. The CDR3 has 16 residues. The DNA of the CDR3 is TGTGCCAGCAGCTTAAACCTATCGACGGAGAGCACTGAAGCTTTCTTT. This sequence encodes CASSLNLSTESTEAFF.

V usage is TRBV6-1 and J usage is TRBJ1-2, with 9 nucleotides matching TRBD1. Germline V gives CDR1 MNHNS, CDR2 SASEGT. The CDR3 is 14 residues long. Trimming removed 7 bases from V and 3 bases from J; junction bases left unmatched: 6. CDR3 amino acids: CASKGQGTYYGYTF. The CDR3 nucleotides read TGTGCCAGCAAAGGACAGGGGACATACTATGGCTACACCTTC.

The chain uses TRBV28 and TRBJ2-5; 9 bases are a match to TRBD1. Judging by the DNA end, TRBJ2-7 fits better; the J call may be wrong. The CDR3 length is 13 residues. Per germline, CDR1 MDHEN and CDR2 SYDVKM. CDR3 sequence reads: CVTSPGQGHEQYF. The CDR3 DNA is TGTGTCACCAGTCCGGGACAGGGCCACGAGCAGTACTTC.

The V and J genes are TRBV6-1 and TRBJ2-7; weak D call: TRBD2 (5 bases). The CDR3 runs 12 residues. Germline V CDR1 and CDR2: MNHNS, SASEGT. V dropped 5 bases and J dropped 3 bases, with 8 bases sitting between them. In nucleotides, the CDR3 is TGTGCCAGCAGTTTCGGGAACTACGAGCAGTACTTC. Its protein product is CASSFGNYEQYF.

This clone was picked up a small number of times. The V call is TRBV5-1, the J call TRBJ2-7; 11 bases are shared with TRBD2. The germline gives CDR1 SGHRS, CDR2 YFSETQ. The CDR3 contains 16 residues. With V trimmed by 0 bases and J by 4 bases, 6 bases remained unmatched. The CDR3 loop reads CASSLAGTSGQYEQYF. As DNA, the CDR3 is TGCGCCAGCAGCTTGGCCGGGACTAGCGGCCAGTACGAGCAGTACTTC.

V usage is TRBV2 and J usage is TRBJ2-5; TRBD1 is a possible D gene (5 bases). CDR1 and CDR2 (germline): SNHLY, FYNNEI. V lost 4 bases to trimming and J lost 1 base, with 10 bases between them. The CDR3 covers 14 residues. The CDR3 nucleotides read TGTGCCAGCAGTGCGACAGTTGTCCAAGAGACCCAGTACTTC. Translating gives CASSATVVQETQYF.

The sample holds one count of this clone. The gene calls are TRBV7-9 and TRBJ1-1, with D possibly TRBD1 on 6 matching bases. Trimming removed 5 bases from V and 11 bases from J, with 21 bases in between. The CDR3 consists of 14 residues. CDR1 is SEHNR, CDR2 FQNEAQ, per germline (reference sequence). The CDR3, as DNA: TGTGCCAGCAGCCCTAGCGGGACACGTACCTCTGCTTTCTTT. Amino acids: CASSPSGTRTSAFF. The full variable domain, completed using reference TRBV7-9 and TRBJ1-1, is DTGVSQNPRHKITKRGQNVTFRCDPISEHNRLYWYRQTLGQGPEFLTYFQNEAQLEKSRLLSDRFSAERPKGSFSTLEIQRTEQGDSAMYLCASSPSGTRTSAFFGQGTRLTVV.